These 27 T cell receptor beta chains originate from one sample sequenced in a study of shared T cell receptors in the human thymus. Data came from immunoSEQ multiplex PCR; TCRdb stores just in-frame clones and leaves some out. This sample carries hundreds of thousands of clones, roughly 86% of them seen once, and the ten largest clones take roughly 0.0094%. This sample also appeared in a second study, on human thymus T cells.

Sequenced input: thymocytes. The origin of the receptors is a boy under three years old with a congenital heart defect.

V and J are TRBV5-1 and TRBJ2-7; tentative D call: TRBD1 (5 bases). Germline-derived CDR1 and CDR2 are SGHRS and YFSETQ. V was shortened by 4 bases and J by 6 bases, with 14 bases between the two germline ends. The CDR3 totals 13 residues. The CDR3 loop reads CASSLDSSREQYF. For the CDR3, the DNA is TGCGCCAGCAGCCTAGACAGTTCCCGCGAGCAGTACTTC.

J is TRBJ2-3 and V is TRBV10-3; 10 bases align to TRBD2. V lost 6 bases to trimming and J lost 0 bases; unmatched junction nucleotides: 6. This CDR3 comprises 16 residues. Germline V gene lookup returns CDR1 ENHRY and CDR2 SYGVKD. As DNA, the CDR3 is TGTGCCATCAGAGCCGGGACTAGCGAGAGCACAGATACGCAGTATTTT. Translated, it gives CAIRAGTSESTDTQYF.

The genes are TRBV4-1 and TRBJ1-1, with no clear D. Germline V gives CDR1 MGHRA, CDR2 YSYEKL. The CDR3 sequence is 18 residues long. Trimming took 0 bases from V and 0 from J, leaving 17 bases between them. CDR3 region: CASSQDRFGGNMNTEAFF. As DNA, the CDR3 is TGCGCCAGCAGCCAAGATAGGTTTGGCGGGAACATGAACACTGAAGCTTTCTTT.

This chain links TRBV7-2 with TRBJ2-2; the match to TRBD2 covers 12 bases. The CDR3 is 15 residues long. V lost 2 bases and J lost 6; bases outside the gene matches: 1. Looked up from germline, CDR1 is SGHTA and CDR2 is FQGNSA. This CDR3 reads CASSLRLAGAGELFF. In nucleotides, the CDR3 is TGTGCCAGCAGCTTACGACTAGCGGGAGCCGGGGAGCTGTTTTTT.

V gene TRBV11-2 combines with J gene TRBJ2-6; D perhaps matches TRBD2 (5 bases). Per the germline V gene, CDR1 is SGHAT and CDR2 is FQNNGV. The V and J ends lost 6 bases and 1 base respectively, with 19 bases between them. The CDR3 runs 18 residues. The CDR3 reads CASRTPVPWESGANVLTF. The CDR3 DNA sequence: TGTGCCAGCAGAACTCCGGTCCCCTGGGAGTCTGGGGCCAACGTCCTGACTTTC. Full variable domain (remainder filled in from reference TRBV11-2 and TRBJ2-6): EAGVAQSPRYKIIEKRQSVAFWCNPISGHATLYWYQQILGQGPKLLIQFQNNGVVDDSQLPKDRFSAERLKGVDSTLKIQPAKLEDSAVYLCASRTPVPWESGANVLTFGAGSRLTVL.

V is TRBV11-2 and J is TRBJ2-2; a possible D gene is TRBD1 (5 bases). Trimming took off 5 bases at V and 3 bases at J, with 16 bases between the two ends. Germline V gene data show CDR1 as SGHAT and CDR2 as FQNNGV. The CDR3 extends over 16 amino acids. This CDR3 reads CASSPSREQHTGELFF. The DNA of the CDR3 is TGTGCCAGCAGCCCCTCCAGGGAACAGCACACCGGGGAGCTGTTTTTT.

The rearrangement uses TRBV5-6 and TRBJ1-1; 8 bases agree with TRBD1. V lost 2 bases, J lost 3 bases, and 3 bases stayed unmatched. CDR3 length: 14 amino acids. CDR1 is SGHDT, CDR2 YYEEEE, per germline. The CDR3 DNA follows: TGTGCCAGCAGCTTCGGACAGGGCGACACTGAAGCTTTCTTT. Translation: CASSFGQGDTEAFF.

The CDR3 spells CASSQEYGTGGTAGYEQYF. As DNA, the CDR3 is TGCGCCAGCAGCCAAGAATACGGGACAGGGGGCACCGCCGGCTACGAGCAGTACTTC. The V and J genes are TRBV4-1 and TRBJ2-7; 12 positions agree with TRBD1. The CDR3 runs to 19 residues. Germline CDR1 and CDR2: MGHRA and YSYEKL. The V and J ends lost 0 bases and 3 bases, in that order; junction bases with no gene match: 12.

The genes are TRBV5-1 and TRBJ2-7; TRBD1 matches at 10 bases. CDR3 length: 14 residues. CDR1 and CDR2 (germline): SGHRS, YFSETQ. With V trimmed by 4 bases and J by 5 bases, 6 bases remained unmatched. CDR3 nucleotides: TGCGCCAGCAGCGCGGACAGGGGGGCGAACGAGCAGTACTTC. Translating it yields CASSADRGANEQYF.

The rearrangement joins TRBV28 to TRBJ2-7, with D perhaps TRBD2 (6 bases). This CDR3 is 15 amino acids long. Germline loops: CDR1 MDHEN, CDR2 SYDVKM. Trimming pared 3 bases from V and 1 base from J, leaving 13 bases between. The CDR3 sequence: CASSLGREPSYEQYF. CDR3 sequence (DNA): TGTGCCAGCAGTTTGGGTCGGGAGCCTTCCTACGAGCAGTACTTC.

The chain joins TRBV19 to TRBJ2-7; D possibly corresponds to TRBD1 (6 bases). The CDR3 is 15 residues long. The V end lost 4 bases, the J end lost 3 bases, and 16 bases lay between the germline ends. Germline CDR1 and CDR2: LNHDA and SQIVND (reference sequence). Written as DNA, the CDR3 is TGTGCCAGTAGTAACTCCGGGACAACCAACTACGAGCAGTACTTC. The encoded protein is CASSNSGTTNYEQYF.

The CDR3 DNA reads TGTGCCTGGAGTGACAAGACAGGGGGCTGGGAGCAGTACTTC. It specifies CAWSDKTGGWEQYF. The J gene is TRBJ2-5, the V gene TRBV30; TRBD1 agrees at 10 bases. This CDR3 has 14 residues. The V segment lost 1 base and the J segment 11 bases; nucleotides outside the gene matches: 10. In germline, CDR1 is GTSNPN, CDR2 SVGIG (reference sequence).

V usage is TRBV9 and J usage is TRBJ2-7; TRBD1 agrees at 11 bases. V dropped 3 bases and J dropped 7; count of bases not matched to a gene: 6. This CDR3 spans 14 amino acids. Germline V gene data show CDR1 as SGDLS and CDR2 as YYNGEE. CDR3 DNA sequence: TGTGCCAGCAGCGCGGACAGGGGGCCTGGAGAGCAGTACTTC. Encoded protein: CASSADRGPGEQYF.

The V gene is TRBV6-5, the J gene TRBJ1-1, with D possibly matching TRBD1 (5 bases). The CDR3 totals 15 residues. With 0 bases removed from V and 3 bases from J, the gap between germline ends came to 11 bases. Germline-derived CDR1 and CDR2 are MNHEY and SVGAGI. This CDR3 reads CASSYSSGRDTEAFF. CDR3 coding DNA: TGTGCCAGCAGTTACTCGTCTGGCAGGGACACTGAAGCTTTCTTT.

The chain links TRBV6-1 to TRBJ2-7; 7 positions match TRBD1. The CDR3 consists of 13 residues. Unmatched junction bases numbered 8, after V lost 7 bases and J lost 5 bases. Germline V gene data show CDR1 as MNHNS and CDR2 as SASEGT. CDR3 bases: TGTGCCAGCACCCTGGGACAGTCTAACGAGCAGTACTTC. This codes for CASTLGQSNEQYF.

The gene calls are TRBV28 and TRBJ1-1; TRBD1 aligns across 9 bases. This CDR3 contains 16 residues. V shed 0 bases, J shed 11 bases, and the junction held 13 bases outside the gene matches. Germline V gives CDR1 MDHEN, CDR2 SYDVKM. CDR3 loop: CASSLWAHGTGGEAFF. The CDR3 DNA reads TGTGCCAGCAGTTTATGGGCCCATGGAACAGGGGGCGAGGCTTTCTTT.

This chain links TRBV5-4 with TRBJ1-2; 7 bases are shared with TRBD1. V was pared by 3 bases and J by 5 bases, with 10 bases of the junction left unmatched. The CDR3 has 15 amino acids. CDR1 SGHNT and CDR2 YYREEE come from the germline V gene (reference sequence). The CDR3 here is CASSYYQGEGYGYTF. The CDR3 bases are TGTGCCAGCAGCTACTACCAGGGGGAAGGGTATGGCTACACCTTC.

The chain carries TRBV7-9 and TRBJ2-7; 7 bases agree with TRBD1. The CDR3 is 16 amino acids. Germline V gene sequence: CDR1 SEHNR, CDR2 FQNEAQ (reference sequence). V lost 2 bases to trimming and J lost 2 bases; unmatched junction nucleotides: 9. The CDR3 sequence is CASSLKKGQETYEQYF. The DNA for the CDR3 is TGTGCCAGCAGCTTAAAGAAAGGACAGGAGACCTACGAGCAGTACTTC.

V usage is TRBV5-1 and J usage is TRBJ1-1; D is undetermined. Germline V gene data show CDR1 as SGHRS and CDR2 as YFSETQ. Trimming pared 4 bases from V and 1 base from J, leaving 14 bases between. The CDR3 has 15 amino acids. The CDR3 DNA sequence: TGCGCCAGCAGCCCATCGAGGAATGGGAACACTGAAGCTTTCTTT. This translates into CASSPSRNGNTEAFF.

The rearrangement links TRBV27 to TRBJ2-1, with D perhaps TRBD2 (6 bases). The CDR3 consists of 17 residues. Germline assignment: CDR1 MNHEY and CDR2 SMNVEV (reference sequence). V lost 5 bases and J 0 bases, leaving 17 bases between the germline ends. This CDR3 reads CASSPQLGGSSYNEQFF. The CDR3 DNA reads TGTGCCAGCAGTCCCCAACTCGGAGGGAGCTCCTACAATGAGCAGTTCTTC.

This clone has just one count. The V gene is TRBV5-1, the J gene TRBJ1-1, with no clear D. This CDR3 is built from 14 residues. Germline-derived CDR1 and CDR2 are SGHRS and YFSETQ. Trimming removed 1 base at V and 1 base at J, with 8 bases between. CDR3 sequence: CASSLFEGNTEAFF. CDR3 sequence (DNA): TGCGCCAGCAGCTTGTTTGAGGGGAACACTGAAGCTTTCTTT.

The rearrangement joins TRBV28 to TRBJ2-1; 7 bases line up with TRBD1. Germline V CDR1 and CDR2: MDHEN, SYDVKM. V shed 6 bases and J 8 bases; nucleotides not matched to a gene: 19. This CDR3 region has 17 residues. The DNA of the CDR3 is TGTGCCAGCAGCAATGTCCGGGACAGTGATCAGTGGGATGAGCAGTTCTTC. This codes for CASSNVRDSDQWDEQFF.

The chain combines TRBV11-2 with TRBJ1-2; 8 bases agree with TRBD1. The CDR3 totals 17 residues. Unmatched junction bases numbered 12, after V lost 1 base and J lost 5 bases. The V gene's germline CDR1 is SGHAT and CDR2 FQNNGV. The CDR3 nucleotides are TGTGCCAGCAGCTTAGTAGGGTGGGTGGACAGGGAATATGGCTACACCTTC. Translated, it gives CASSLVGWVDREYGYTF.

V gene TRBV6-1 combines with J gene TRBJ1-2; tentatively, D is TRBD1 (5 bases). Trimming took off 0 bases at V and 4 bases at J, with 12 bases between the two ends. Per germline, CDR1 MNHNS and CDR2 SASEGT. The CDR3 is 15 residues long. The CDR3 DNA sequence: TGTGCCAGCAGTGAAGCTGGACATGGCCCCTATGGCTACACCTTC. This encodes CASSEAGHGPYGYTF.

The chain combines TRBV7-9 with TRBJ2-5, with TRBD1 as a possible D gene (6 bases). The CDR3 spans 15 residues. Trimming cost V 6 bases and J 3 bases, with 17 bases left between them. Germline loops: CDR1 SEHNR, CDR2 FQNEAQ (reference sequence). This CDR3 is CASRFLDRRKETQYF. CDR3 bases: TGTGCCAGCAGATTCCTAGACAGGAGAAAAGAGACCCAGTACTTC.

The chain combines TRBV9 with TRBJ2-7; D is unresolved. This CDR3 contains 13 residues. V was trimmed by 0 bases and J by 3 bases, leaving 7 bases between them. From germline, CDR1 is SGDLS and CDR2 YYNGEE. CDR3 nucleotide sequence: TGTGCCAGCAGCGTAGACGCAGGCTACGAGCAGTACTTC. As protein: CASSVDAGYEQYF.

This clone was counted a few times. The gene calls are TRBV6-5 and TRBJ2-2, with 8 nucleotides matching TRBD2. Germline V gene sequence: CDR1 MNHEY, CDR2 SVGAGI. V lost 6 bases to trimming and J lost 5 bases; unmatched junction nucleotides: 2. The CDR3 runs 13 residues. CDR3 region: CASSRGGTGELFF. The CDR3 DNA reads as TGTGCCAGCAGCCGGGGGGGGACCGGGGAGCTGTTTTTT.